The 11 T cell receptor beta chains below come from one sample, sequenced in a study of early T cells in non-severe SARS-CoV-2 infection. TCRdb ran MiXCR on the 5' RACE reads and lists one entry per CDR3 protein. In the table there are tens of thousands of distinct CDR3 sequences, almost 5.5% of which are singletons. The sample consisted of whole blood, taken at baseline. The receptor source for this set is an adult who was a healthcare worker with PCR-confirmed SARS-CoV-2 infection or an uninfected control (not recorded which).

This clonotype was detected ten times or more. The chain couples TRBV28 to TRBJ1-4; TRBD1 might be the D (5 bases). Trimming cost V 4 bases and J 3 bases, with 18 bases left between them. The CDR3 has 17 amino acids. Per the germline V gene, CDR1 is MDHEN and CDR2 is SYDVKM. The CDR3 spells CASSWARGRAANEKLFF. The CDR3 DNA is TGTGCCAGCAGTTGGGCACGGGGCAGAGCAGCTAATGAAAAACTGTTTTTT.

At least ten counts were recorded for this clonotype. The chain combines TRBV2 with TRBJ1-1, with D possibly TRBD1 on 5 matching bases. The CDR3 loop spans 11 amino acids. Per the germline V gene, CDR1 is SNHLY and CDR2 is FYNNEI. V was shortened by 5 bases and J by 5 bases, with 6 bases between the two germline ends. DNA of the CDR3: TGTGCCAGCAGTCGGGGGACTGAAGCTTTCTTT. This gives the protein CASSRGTEAFF.

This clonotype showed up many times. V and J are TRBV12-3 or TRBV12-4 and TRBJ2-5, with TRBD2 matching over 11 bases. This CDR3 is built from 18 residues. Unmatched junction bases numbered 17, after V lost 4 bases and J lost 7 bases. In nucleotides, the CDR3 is TGTGCCAGCAGTTCCCGGACTAGCGGGCCACGGGTGCAAAGGACCCAGTACTTC. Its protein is CASSSRTSGPRVQRTQYF.

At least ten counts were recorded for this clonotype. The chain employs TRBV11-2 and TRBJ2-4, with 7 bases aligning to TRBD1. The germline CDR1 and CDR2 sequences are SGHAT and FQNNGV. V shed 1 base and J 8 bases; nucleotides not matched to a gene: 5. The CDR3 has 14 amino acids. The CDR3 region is CASSLGGGLDIQYF. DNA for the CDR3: TGTGCCAGCAGCTTAGGAGGGGGCTTAGACATTCAGTACTTC.

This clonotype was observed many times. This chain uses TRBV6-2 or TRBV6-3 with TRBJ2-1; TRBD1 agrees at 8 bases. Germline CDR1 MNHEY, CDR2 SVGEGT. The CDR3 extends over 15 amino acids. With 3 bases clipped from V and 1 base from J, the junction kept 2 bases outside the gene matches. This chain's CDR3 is CASSYTGGSYNEQFF. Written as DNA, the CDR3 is TGTGCCAGCAGTTATACAGGGGGATCCTACAATGAGCAGTTCTTC.

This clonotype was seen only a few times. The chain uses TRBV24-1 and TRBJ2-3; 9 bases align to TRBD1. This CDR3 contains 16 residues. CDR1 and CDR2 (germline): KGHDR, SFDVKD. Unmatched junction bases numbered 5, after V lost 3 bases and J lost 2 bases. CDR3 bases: TGTGCCACCAGTGATACCGGGACAGGGTACACAGATACGCAGTATTTT. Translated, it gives CATSDTGTGYTDTQYF.

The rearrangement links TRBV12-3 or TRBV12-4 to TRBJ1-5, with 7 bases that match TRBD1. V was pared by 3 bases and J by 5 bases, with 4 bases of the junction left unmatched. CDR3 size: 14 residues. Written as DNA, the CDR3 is TGTGCCAGCAGTTTCGGACAGGCCGATCAGCCCCAGCATTTT. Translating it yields CASSFGQADQPQHF.

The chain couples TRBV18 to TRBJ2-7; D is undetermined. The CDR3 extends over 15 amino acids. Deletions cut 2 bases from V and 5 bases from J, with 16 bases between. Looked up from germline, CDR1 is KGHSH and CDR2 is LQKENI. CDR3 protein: CASSPSSQLGNEQYF. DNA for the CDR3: TGTGCCAGCTCACCATCCTCCCAGCTCGGAAACGAGCAGTACTTC.

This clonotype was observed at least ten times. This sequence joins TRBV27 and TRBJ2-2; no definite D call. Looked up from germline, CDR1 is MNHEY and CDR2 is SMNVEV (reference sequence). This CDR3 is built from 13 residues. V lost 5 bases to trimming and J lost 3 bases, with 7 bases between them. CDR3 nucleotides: TGTGCCAGCAGTCGGAGCTACACCGGGGAGCTGTTTTTT. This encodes CASSRSYTGELFF.

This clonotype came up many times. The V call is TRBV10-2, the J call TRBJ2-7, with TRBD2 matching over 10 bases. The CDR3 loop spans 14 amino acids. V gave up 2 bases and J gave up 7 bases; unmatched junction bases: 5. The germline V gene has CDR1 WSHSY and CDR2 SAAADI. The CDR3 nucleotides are TGCGCCAGCAGTGAGCGCCTAGCGGGAGTTGAGCAGTACGTC. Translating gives CASSERLAGVEQYV.

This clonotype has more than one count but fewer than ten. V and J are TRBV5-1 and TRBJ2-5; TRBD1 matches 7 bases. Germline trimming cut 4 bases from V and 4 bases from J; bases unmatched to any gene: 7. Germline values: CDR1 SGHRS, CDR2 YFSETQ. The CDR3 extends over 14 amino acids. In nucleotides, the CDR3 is TGCGCCAGCAGCCCCGACAGGGTAGGAGAGACCCAGTACTTC. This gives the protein CASSPDRVGETQYF.